Below, 17 T cell receptor beta chains from the same sample are listed, as sequenced in a study of CD8 T cells in Susac syndrome. Random hexamers served to reverse transcribe roughly 0.5 to 1 ug RNA. TCRdb redid the calling of the immunoSEQ multiplex PCR reads with MiXCR, one entry per CDR3 protein. This sample has 100,000 to 150,000 distinct CDR3 sequences, with 94% found just once. Sequenced material: CD4+ T cells from PBMCs. These receptors were taken from a human donor in good health.

The V and J genes are TRBV18 and TRBJ2-7, with D maybe TRBD2 (6 bases). Trimming took 3 bases from V and 0 from J, leaving 12 bases between them. This CDR3 comprises 15 residues. Germline V gene sequence: CDR1 KGHSH, CDR2 LQKENI. The CDR3 here is CASSPDGGNSYEQYF. The CDR3 nucleotides are TGTGCCAGCTCACCGGATGGGGGGAACTCCTACGAGCAGTACTTC.

This clonotype showed up just a few times. The chain is built from TRBV6-2 or TRBV6-3 and TRBJ1-1; D is unresolved. The CDR3 spans 15 residues. Deletions cut 0 bases from V and 0 bases from J, with 8 bases between. Germline CDR1 and CDR2: MNHEY and SVGEGT. Written as DNA, the CDR3 is TGTGCCAGCAGTTACTCTCTAAACATGAACACTGAAGCTTTCTTT. This translates into CASSYSLNMNTEAFF.

V is TRBV5-1 and J is TRBJ2-5; either TRBD1 or TRBD2 may supply D (5 bases each). The germline V gene encodes CDR1 SGHRS and CDR2 YFSETQ. The CDR3 contains 14 residues. Trimming shortened V by 3 bases and J by 1 base, and 10 bases separated the two germline ends. CDR3 protein: CASSSQGPQETQYF. CDR3 DNA: TGCGCCAGCAGCTCCCAGGGACCCCAAGAGACCCAGTACTTC.

V and J are TRBV4-3 and TRBJ2-4; 10 nucleotides agree with TRBD2. Unmatched junction bases numbered 11, after V lost 2 bases and J lost 13 bases. CDR3 length: 15 amino acids. Germline CDR1 LGHNA, CDR2 YSLEER. The CDR3: CASSQIIGTSVAQYF. In nucleotides, the CDR3 is TGCGCCAGCAGCCAAATTATTGGGACTAGCGTAGCGCAGTACTTC.

This chain connects TRBV29-1 to TRBJ1-1; weak D call: TRBD1 (6 bases). The germline gives CDR1 SQVTM, CDR2 ANQGSEA. Trimming left V 3 bases short and J 3 bases short, with 11 bases between. The length of the CDR3 is 13 residues. DNA of the CDR3: TGCAGCGTTGACGGACAGACCCACACTGAAGCTTTCTTT. Protein product: CSVDGQTHTEAFF. Filled out from reference TRBV29-1 and TRBJ1-1, the complete variable domain reads SAVISQKPSRDICQRGTSLTIQCQVDSQVTMMFWYRQQPGQSLTLIATANQGSEATYESGFVIDKFPISRPNLTFSTLTVSNMSPEDSSIYLCSVDGQTHTEAFFGQGTRLTVV.

The chain couples TRBV28 to TRBJ2-7; possible D gene TRBD1, 5 bases. The germline V and J ends were trimmed by 6 bases and 10 bases, with 22 bases remaining between them. Per germline, CDR1 MDHEN and CDR2 SYDVKM. The CDR3 runs 14 residues. The CDR3 coding sequence is TGTGCCAGCAGCCTAATGTGGGATACAGGTCCCCAGTACTTC. Protein: CASSLMWDTGPQYF.

CDR3 protein: CAWSLGGGGYTF. CDR3 nucleotide sequence: TGTGCCTGGAGTTTAGGGGGGGGTGGCTACACCTTC. The genes are TRBV30 and TRBJ1-2; the D gene is possibly TRBD1 (6 bases). CDR1 and CDR2 (germline): GTSNPN, SVGIG (reference sequence). This CDR3 is 12 amino acids long. The V gene lost 2 bases and the J gene lost 7 bases, with 11 bases spanning the gap.

V gene TRBV6-2 or TRBV6-3 combines with J gene TRBJ2-7, with 10 bases lining up with TRBD2. Trimming took 3 bases from V and 3 from J; bases not matched to a gene: 5. Germline V CDR1 and CDR2: MNHEY, SVGEGT. The CDR3 consists of 15 residues. CDR3 DNA sequence: TGTGCCAGCAGTTATACTAGCGGGGTCATCTACGAGCAGTACTTC. Protein product: CASSYTSGVIYEQYF.

The count of this clonotype is one. V is TRBV20-1 and J is TRBJ2-2, with 9 bases lining up with TRBD2. The germline V gene encodes CDR1 DFQATT and CDR2 SNEGSKA (reference sequence). J was trimmed by 1 base and V by 5 bases; bases with no gene match: 8. This CDR3 is 16 amino acids long. For the CDR3, the DNA is TGCAGTGCTCTCGATTTGCGGGGGGGGAACACCGGGGAGCTGTTTTTT. The encoded protein is CSALDLRGGNTGELFF.

The rearrangement joins TRBV4-1 to TRBJ2-6, with TRBD2 matching 12 bases. V lost 6 bases, J lost 4 bases, and 7 bases stayed unmatched. The germline V gene encodes CDR1 MGHRA and CDR2 YSYEKL. The CDR3 is 17 amino acids. The chain's CDR3 is CASSPSGRAPGANVLTF. DNA of the CDR3: TGCGCCAGCAGTCCTAGCGGGAGGGCCCCGGGGGCCAACGTCCTGACTTTC.

The gene calls are TRBV6-5 and TRBJ2-1; 11 nucleotides align to TRBD2. Germline V CDR1 and CDR2: MNHEY, SVGAGI. The CDR3 covers 15 residues. With V trimmed by 5 bases and J by 5 bases, 5 bases remained unmatched. In nucleotides, the CDR3 is TGTGCCAGCAGTGGCACTAGCGGGAGAAACAATGAGCAGTTCTTC. Translating gives CASSGTSGRNNEQFF.

The chain is built from TRBV20-1 and TRBJ2-1, with 9 bases lining up with TRBD2. The CDR3 is 16 residues long. From germline, CDR1 is DFQATT and CDR2 SNEGSKA (reference sequence). J lost 7 bases, V lost 0 bases, and 10 bases had no gene match. CDR3 protein: CSARDGVAGVRNEQFF. The CDR3 DNA sequence: TGCAGTGCTAGAGACGGGGTAGCGGGAGTGCGGAATGAGCAGTTCTTC.

V usage is TRBV7-9 and J usage is TRBJ1-2; the match to TRBD1 covers 7 bases. The CDR3 is 15 amino acids. Germline lookup yields CDR1 SEHNR and CDR2 FQNEAQ (reference sequence). The V and J ends lost 4 bases and 4 bases, in that order; junction bases with no gene match: 9. The CDR3 reads CASSSPYRGSYGYTF. The CDR3 DNA reads as TGTGCCAGCAGCTCGCCCTACAGGGGTAGCTATGGCTACACCTTC.

The chain has TRBV7-9 and TRBJ2-5; no clear D gene. This CDR3 is built from 14 residues. Germline CDR1 reads SEHNR; CDR2 reads FQNEAQ (reference sequence). V was shortened by 5 bases and J by 3 bases, with 13 bases between the two germline ends. The CDR3 reads CASSQGFLEETQYF. DNA of the CDR3: TGTGCCAGCAGCCAAGGGTTTTTAGAAGAGACCCAGTACTTC.

This rearrangement joins TRBV12-3 or TRBV12-4 to TRBJ2-2, with D perhaps being TRBD1 or TRBD2 (5 bases each). This CDR3 spans 15 amino acids. V lost 11 bases and J 4 bases, leaving 20 bases between the germline ends. CDR3 protein: CAGGRSGSSTGELFF. CDR3 DNA: TGTGCCGGGGGAAGGTCGGGGTCGAGCACCGGGGAGCTGTTTTTT.

This clonotype was seen a single time. The chain has TRBV7-9 and TRBJ2-5; 10 positions agree with TRBD1. V trimming: 3 bases; J trimming: 4 bases; junction bases outside the gene matches: 8. This CDR3 is 16 amino acids long. Germline values: CDR1 SEHNR, CDR2 FQNEAQ (reference sequence). The CDR3 loop reads CASSFLGTGATETQYF. Written as DNA, the CDR3 is TGTGCCAGCAGCTTTCTCGGGACAGGGGCGACAGAGACCCAGTACTTC.

This clonotype was picked up a small number of times. The chain recombines TRBV28 with TRBJ2-1, with 13 positions matching TRBD2. The CDR3 is 15 amino acids. V was clipped by 3 bases and J by 7 bases; unmatched bases: 3. Germline CDR1 MDHEN, CDR2 SYDVKM. DNA of the CDR3: TGTGCCAGCAGTTTTGGGACTAGCGGGATTAATGAGCAGTTCTTC. It codes for CASSFGTSGINEQFF.